The present TCR beta chain was sequenced within a study of chemoradiotherapy in HPV16-positive cancers. Findings and limits, study-wide: Non-HPV-specific T cells did not expand in tumors during treatment, whereas candidate HPV-specific clones and E7-related motifs did.

The V end was cut by 0 bases, the J end by 4 bases, with 10 bases between. The CDR3 sequence is 15 residues long. CDR1 and CDR2 (germline): MGHRA, YSYEKL. Concerning this clone itself: Its cognate antigen is unknown.

Profiling relied on immunoSEQ multiplex PCR, and the TCRdb table lists in-frame clones only, not all of them. The profile shows 15,000 or so clones, 90% of them singletons. Sample: blood, taken from a patient who underwent chemoradiotherapy. The rearrangement joins TRBV4-1 to TRBJ2-1; D remains unclear. The source is a human donor with HPV-associated anogenital cancer. The CDR3 DNA is TGCGCCAGCAGCCAAGAGGGCCAGATTTACAATGAGCAGTTCTTC. Protein product: CASSQEGQIYNEQFF.